What follows describes a single T cell receptor beta chain. Its antigen remains unidentified. The CDR3 is 13 amino acids. Trimming took 0 bases from V and 11 from J, leaving 12 bases between them. CDR1 and CDR2 from the germline V gene are LNHDA and SQIVND (reference sequence). How the authors handled the data: Without quality scores, immunoSEQ junctional reads could not be filtered like full-length reads. Profiled with immunoSEQ multiplex PCR; TCRdb holds only in-frame clones, not every one. For V, J and clone size, that table is used; D and trimming come from the DNA. The sample records some 2,500,000 clones, 80% to 95% being singletons. The data belong to a study of shared clonotypes between healthy human individuals. Whole-study findings and limits: Rarefaction gave evidence that sorted-subset sequencing remained incomplete despite large depth. Some clonotypes were shared by all four sorted-subset donors, while others were not shared. The non-shared ones had lower generation probabilities than the shared ones. Donor clonotype sharing was expected to depend on sequencing depth.

What was sequenced was naive CD4+ T cells from PBMCs. This sample's subset: CD45RA+ positively selected. J is TRBJ2-3 and V is TRBV19; D gene unclear. The source is a man aged 18 to 30 in good health. Some clones in this sample may be carry-over from other donors' samples. The CDR3 DNA follows: TGTGCCAGTAGTATAGATTCTGAGCGACAGCAGTATTTT. Translated, it gives CASSIDSERQQYF.